This entry lists 15 T cell receptor beta chains sequenced from one sample in a study of T cells in Graves' hyperthyroidism and ophthalmopathy. TCR beta CDR3 region amplification was performed from RNA transcripts. HTBI primers were used for first-round RT-PCR of the TCR CDR3. TCRdb analysed the multiplex PCR reads with MiXCR anew, one entry per CDR3 protein. The sample carries 340,000 or so distinct CDR3 sequences, about 15% recorded once. Sequences were obtained from blood. The receptors were gathered from a young man with Graves' hyperthyroidism.

The table lists this clonotype with a few counts. This sequence joins TRBV20-1 and TRBJ2-7, with 8 bases aligning to TRBD2. The CDR3 totals 14 residues. V lost 3 bases to trimming and J lost 7 bases; unmatched junction nucleotides: 11. Germline V gene sequence: CDR1 DFQATT, CDR2 SNEGSKA (reference sequence). This chain's CDR3 is CSARDTGTRDEQYF. CDR3 DNA sequence: TGCAGTGCTAGGGACACCGGGACTAGGGATGAGCAGTACTTC.

This clonotype was found many times. The chain joins TRBV7-2 to TRBJ2-4; unclear D gene. The ends were cut back, 3 bases at V and 5 bases at J, with 17 bases in the middle. Germline V gene lookup returns CDR1 SGHTA and CDR2 FQGNSA. The CDR3 runs to 16 residues. For the CDR3, the DNA is TGTGCCAGCAGCTTGCAAAGGACCCTGAACCAAAACATTCAGTACTTC. This sequence encodes CASSLQRTLNQNIQYF.

Comments on this clonotype: This may be a read error: a much more frequent sequence differs by one nucleotide. This sequence joins TRBV11-1 and TRBJ2-3, with 8 bases matching TRBD2. There are 18 residues in the CDR3. With V trimmed by 0 bases and J by 5 bases, 13 bases remained unmatched. Germline assignment: CDR1 SGHAT and CDR2 FQDESV (reference sequence). The CDR3 loop reads CASSLARLVAGLGDTQYF. DNA of the CDR3: TGTGCCAGCAGCTTAGCGCGGTTGGTAGCGGGATTGGGAGATACGCAGTATTTT.

This clonotype was seen repeatedly, ten times or more. The chain has TRBV29-1 and TRBJ2-1; 7 bases match TRBD1. This CDR3 has 11 residues. J gave up 7 bases and V 4 bases, and 1 base lay outside the gene matches. Germline V lookup: CDR1 SQVTM, CDR2 ANQGSEA. In DNA, the CDR3 is TGCAGCGTTGCGGACAGGAATGAGCAGTTCTTC. Protein sequence: CSVADRNEQFF.

This clonotype came up a few times. This chain uses TRBV6-1 with TRBJ2-5; no clear D gene. Germline CDR1 is MNHNS and CDR2 is SASEGT. The CDR3 covers 14 residues. Trimming removed 8 bases from V and 5 bases from J, with 18 bases in between. The CDR3 coding sequence is TGTGCCAGCGGCAAACTTGGGGATCGGGAGACCCAGTACTTC. Translating gives CASGKLGDRETQYF.

This clonotype was observed a handful of times. The V call is TRBV6-2 or TRBV6-3, the J call TRBJ2-3; D is possibly TRBD2 (6 bases). The germline CDR1 and CDR2 sequences are MNHEY and SVGEGT. The CDR3 is 15 amino acids. V was trimmed by 0 bases and J by 5 bases, leaving 12 bases between them. The CDR3 region is CASSYSKTRGDTQYF. For the CDR3, the DNA is TGTGCCAGCAGTTACTCGAAGACTAGAGGAGATACGCAGTATTTT.

The CDR3 DNA reads as TGTGCCAGCAGCTTAAGGATGGACGTACCAAATTCACCCCTCCACTTT. Its translation: CASSLRMDVPNSPLHF. The chain combines TRBV11-2 with TRBJ1-6; D remains ambiguous. Between the trimmed V and J ends, which lost 2 bases and 7 bases, there was a span of 15 bases. Germline V gives CDR1 SGHAT, CDR2 FQNNGV. The CDR3 spans 16 residues.

The sample holds many counts of this clonotype. V is TRBV7-3 and J is TRBJ2-3; D is undetermined. The CDR3 totals 16 residues. CDR1 SGHTA and CDR2 FQGTGA come from the germline V gene. V lost 2 bases and J lost 0, with 12 bases in between. The DNA for the CDR3 is TGTGCCAGCAGCTTATCTCCGGACCTCAGCACAGATACGCAGTATTTT. The encoded protein is CASSLSPDLSTDTQYF.

The V gene is TRBV9, the J gene TRBJ1-2; D is unclear. This CDR3 is 14 amino acids long. Germline CDR1 reads SGDLS; CDR2 reads YYNGEE. V dropped 0 bases and J dropped 4 bases, with 10 bases sitting between them. The CDR3 protein is CASSVGTDPYGYTF. Here the CDR3 DNA reads TGTGCCAGCAGCGTAGGAACGGATCCCTATGGCTACACCTTC.

The DNA of the CDR3 is TGCAGTGCTCTCCCCGTGATGCAGAACACTGAAGCTTTCTTT. Its protein is CSALPVMQNTEAFF. The V gene is TRBV20-1, the J gene TRBJ1-1; D call uncertain. Deletions cut 5 bases from V and 1 base from J, with 14 bases between. The CDR3 runs 14 residues. Germline V gives CDR1 DFQATT, CDR2 SNEGSKA (reference sequence).

The chain recombines TRBV6-1 with TRBJ1-4; D might be TRBD1 (6 bases). CDR1 is MNHNS and CDR2 is SASEGT in the germline V gene. The CDR3 is 13 amino acids. V lost 6 bases to trimming and J lost 13 bases, with 18 bases between them. The DNA of the CDR3 is TGTGCCAGCAGCCCGGGGGGGGGCCAAGGACTGTTTTTT. This codes for CASSPGGGQGLFF.

Many counts were recorded for this clonotype. The chain is built from TRBV15 and TRBJ2-5; no reliable D call. This CDR3 has 13 amino acids. Germline V gives CDR1 LNHNV, CDR2 YYDKDF (reference sequence). Trimming stripped 1 base from V and 4 bases from J, with 7 bases between. The CDR3 sequence: CATSRVFGETQYF. For the CDR3, the DNA is TGTGCCACCAGCAGAGTTTTCGGAGAGACCCAGTACTTC.

In regard to this clonotype: Possible read error: a much larger clone is one base away. The V and J genes are TRBV25-1 and TRBJ1-1; TRBD1 matches at 8 bases. J was trimmed by 4 bases and V by 5 bases; bases with no gene match: 9. The CDR3 is made up of 15 amino acids. The germline V gene has CDR1 MGHDK and CDR2 SYGVNS. In DNA, the CDR3 is TGTGCCAGCAGTCAGCCAGGGGGCGTGAGCACTGAAGCTTTCTTT. This encodes CASSQPGGVSTEAFF. Supplemented by reference TRBV25-1 and TRBJ1-1, the full variable domain reads EADIYQTPRYLVIGTGKKITLECSQTMGHDKMYWYQQDPGMELHLIHYSYGVNSTEKGDLSSESTVSRIRTEHFPLTLESARPSHTSQYLCASSQPGGVSTEAFFGQGTRLTVV.

This clonotype was recorded at least ten times. This rearrangement joins TRBV12-3 or TRBV12-4 to TRBJ1-4, with D unclear. This CDR3 has 15 residues. V lost 6 bases and J lost 0, with 11 bases in between. The CDR3 reads CASRPTLSTNEKLFF. The CDR3 DNA sequence: TGTGCCAGCAGGCCGACACTCTCAACTAATGAAAAACTGTTTTTT.

Worth noting for this clonotype: A much larger clonotype is one base distant, so this may be a read error. A read error is likely, as this CDR3 ends without the conserved phenylalanine or tryptophan. The genes are TRBV3-1 and TRBJ1-6, with D uncertain. The V end was cut by 4 bases, the J end by 0 bases, with 13 bases between. The germline V gene encodes CDR1 LGHDT and CDR2 YNNKEL (reference sequence). The CDR3 contains 17 residues. In nucleotides, the CDR3 is TGTGCCAGCAGCCGAGGAAGGTACTTCTCCTATAATTCACCCCTCCACTCT. Its protein is CASSRGRYFSYNSPLHS.